The TCR beta chain under discussion was sequenced for a study of CD8 T cells in Susac syndrome. Study information: When blood was collected, patients with Susac syndrome were therapy-naive, were taking corticosteroids, or were receiving intravenous immunoglobulin alone.

Reverse transcription of roughly 0.45 to 1 ug RNA was carried out with random hexamers. It was immunoSEQ multiplex PCR that amplified TCR beta CDR3 across 54 Vbeta and 13 Jbeta. TCRdb passed the immunoSEQ multiplex PCR reads through MiXCR, listing each CDR3 protein once. The table has 75,000 to 95,000 distinct CDR3 sequences, over 90% seen once. CD8+ and CD4+ T cells from blood underwent TCR beta sequencing. TEMRA cells were FACS-enriched, while CD8+ and CD4+ T cells were negatively isolated. Trimming cost V 4 bases and J 4 bases; bases outside gene matches: 8. CDR1 and CDR2 (germline): SEHNR, FQNEAQ (reference sequence). The CDR3 has 15 residues.

The chain recombines TRBV7-9 with TRBJ2-7; 9 nucleotides line up with TRBD1. The TCR sequence derives from a human donor with Susac syndrome. The sample consisted of CD8+ T cells from PBMCs. CDR3 protein: CASSWDRVNVYEQYF. DNA of the CDR3: TGTGCCAGCAGCTGGGACAGGGTAAATGTGTACGAGCAGTACTTC.